The 21 T cell receptor beta chains presented below share a single source sample, sequenced in a study of blood T cell repertoires in COVID-19. Only in-frame clones appear in the TCRdb table, and some are missing; sequencing was by immunoSEQ multiplex PCR. Found here are approximately 270,000 clones, approximately 86% of them singletons; the top ten hold about 8.6%. The sequenced sample consisted of peripheral blood. Every receptor here comes from a man aged 35 to 55 with active or convalescent COVID-19.

The chain has TRBV29-1 and TRBJ2-7; 8 nucleotides agree with TRBD1. The germline V gene encodes CDR1 SQVTM and CDR2 ANQGSEA. The CDR3 covers 15 residues. Germline trimming cut 2 bases from V and 5 bases from J; bases unmatched to any gene: 11. In DNA, the CDR3 is TGCAGCGTTGAAAATTTTGGACAGGGTAGCAACGAGCAGTACTTC. Translated: CSVENFGQGSNEQYF.

V usage is TRBV15 and J usage is TRBJ2-7, with D possibly matching TRBD1 (5 bases). V lost 1 base and J 3 bases, leaving 7 bases between the germline ends. Germline CDR1 reads LNHNV; CDR2 reads YYDKDF (reference sequence). There are 13 residues in the CDR3. CDR3 in DNA: TGTGCCACCAGCAGAGCCCAGGGCTACGAGCAGTACTTC. Its protein product is CATSRAQGYEQYF.

The J gene is TRBJ2-3, the V gene TRBV6-5; TRBD2 matches 7 bases. There are 13 residues in the CDR3. CDR1 MNHEY and CDR2 SVGAGI come from the germline V gene. The ends lost 8 bases at V and 2 bases at J; junction bases unmatched: 4. CDR3 protein: CASCRDYTDTQYF. CDR3 coding DNA: TGTGCCAGCTGCCGGGACTACACAGATACGCAGTATTTT.

The chain joins TRBV5-1 to TRBJ2-7; 9 bases are shared with TRBD2. V was clipped by 4 bases and J by 5 bases; unmatched bases: 19. Germline V lookup: CDR1 SGHRS, CDR2 YFSETQ. This CDR3 has 18 amino acids. CDR3 sequence (DNA): TGCGCCAGCAGCCCCGTGGGAATTAGGGCGGGAGGGCCCCACGAGCAGTACTTC. Amino acid sequence: CASSPVGIRAGGPHEQYF.

This clone showed up just once. This chain connects TRBV5-1 to TRBJ2-5; 7 nucleotides agree with TRBD1. Germline-derived CDR1 and CDR2 are SGHRS and YFSETQ. CDR3 size: 15 residues. The V and J ends lost 1 base and 5 bases, in that order; junction bases with no gene match: 8. The CDR3: CASSLRSGGWETQYF. CDR3 nucleotides: TGCGCCAGCAGCTTGCGATCAGGGGGTTGGGAGACCCAGTACTTC.

The chain is built from TRBV9 and TRBJ1-2; tentatively, D is TRBD1 (5 bases). Trimming took off 0 bases at V and 7 bases at J, with 13 bases between the two ends. CDR3 size: 14 residues. Germline CDR1 SGDLS, CDR2 YYNGEE. As DNA, the CDR3 is TGTGCCAGCAGCGTAGCTACGGGGGGACTTGGCTACACCTTC. Protein: CASSVATGGLGYTF.

The genes are TRBV27 and TRBJ2-2; possible D gene TRBD1, 5 bases. Per the germline V gene, CDR1 is MNHEY and CDR2 is SMNVEV (reference sequence). V was clipped by 8 bases and J by 4 bases, with 8 bases between them. The CDR3 contains 12 residues. CDR3 in amino acids: CASATVTGELFF. The CDR3 nucleotides are TGTGCCAGCGCGACAGTCACCGGGGAGCTGTTTTTT.

The CDR3 region is CASSGSETNYGYTF. CDR3 nucleotide sequence: TGCGCCAGCAGCGGGTCAGAAACTAACTATGGCTACACCTTC. The rearrangement uses TRBV10-2 and TRBJ1-2; D unclear. The CDR3 sequence is 14 residues long. Germline V CDR1 and CDR2: WSHSY, SAAADI. The germline V and J ends were trimmed by 6 bases and 0 bases, with 11 bases remaining between them.

This clone appeared once. The chain combines TRBV27 with TRBJ1-5; D uncertain. CDR3 length: 14 amino acids. V dropped 3 bases and J dropped 3 bases, with 9 bases sitting between them. From germline, CDR1 is MNHEY and CDR2 SMNVEV (reference sequence). The DNA for the CDR3 is TGTGCCAGCAGTTTGGCCAGATTCAATCAGCCCCAGCATTTT. This codes for CASSLARFNQPQHF.

The J gene is TRBJ2-7, the V gene TRBV9; the match to TRBD1 covers 8 bases. The germline V gene encodes CDR1 SGDLS and CDR2 YYNGEE. The V gene end was trimmed by 3 bases and the J gene end by 6 bases; junction bases not matched to a gene: 8. The CDR3 is made up of 14 amino acids. The CDR3 protein is CASSADRVDREQYF. Here the CDR3 DNA reads TGTGCCAGCAGCGCGGACAGGGTTGATCGCGAGCAGTACTTC.

The V and J genes are TRBV5-4 and TRBJ2-1, with 9 bases that match TRBD2. The V segment lost 5 bases and the J segment 1 base; nucleotides outside the gene matches: 1. The V gene's germline CDR1 is SGHNT and CDR2 YYREEE (reference sequence). CDR3 size: 14 residues. CDR3 protein: CASSSGGSYNEQFF. The CDR3 nucleotides read TGTGCCAGCAGTAGCGGGGGTTCCTACAATGAGCAGTTCTTC.

The chain couples TRBV6-5 to TRBJ1-1; a weak D match, TRBD1 (6 bases). Trimming stripped 2 bases from V and 1 base from J, with 8 bases between. CDR1 is MNHEY and CDR2 is SVGAGI in the germline V gene. The CDR3 sequence is 14 residues long. The chain's CDR3 is CASSYGDTNTEAFF. The CDR3 DNA follows: TGTGCCAGCAGTTACGGGGACACGAACACTGAAGCTTTCTTT.

CDR3 nucleotides: TGCGCCAGCAGCCAAGATTCGGGACTGAACTCCTACGAGCAGTACTTC. Encoded protein: CASSQDSGLNSYEQYF. The J gene is TRBJ2-7, the V gene TRBV4-1; TRBD2 is a possible D gene (6 bases). V dropped 0 bases and J dropped 0 bases, with 12 bases sitting between them. The germline gives CDR1 MGHRA, CDR2 YSYEKL. The CDR3 has 16 residues.

V is TRBV15 and J is TRBJ1-6; D is possibly TRBD1 (5 bases). Trimming removed 1 base at V and 10 bases at J, with 14 bases between. Germline CDR1 LNHNV, CDR2 YYDKDF (reference sequence). The CDR3 is made up of 15 amino acids. CDR3 sequence: CATSRAGTLDSPLHF. The DNA of the CDR3 is TGTGCCACCAGCAGAGCTGGGACTTTGGACTCACCCCTCCACTTT.

The rearrangement uses TRBV9 and TRBJ2-7; possible D gene TRBD1, 5 bases. Germline V lookup: CDR1 SGDLS, CDR2 YYNGEE. This CDR3 spans 14 amino acids. V dropped 3 bases and J dropped 6 bases, with 16 bases sitting between them. CDR3 sequence (DNA): TGTGCCAGCAGCGAGGGGTCCATCCTGGGCGAGCAGTACTTC. Protein product: CASSEGSILGEQYF.

The chain recombines TRBV10-1 with TRBJ2-1, with TRBD2 identical over 12 bases. The ends lost 4 bases at V and 5 bases at J; junction bases unmatched: 3. The germline V gene has CDR1 WNHNN and CDR2 SYGVQD (reference sequence). This CDR3 contains 15 residues. Written as DNA, the CDR3 is TGCGCCAGCAGTGGGACTAGCGGGATGGACAATGAGCAGTTCTTC. Translating it yields CASSGTSGMDNEQFF.

The chain links TRBV10-2 to TRBJ2-5, with D perhaps TRBD2 (5 bases). The CDR3 extends over 13 amino acids. V dropped 0 bases and J dropped 5 bases, with 7 bases sitting between them. Germline-derived CDR1 and CDR2 are WSHSY and SAAADI. The CDR3 sequence is CASSESPGETQYF. The CDR3 DNA reads TGCGCCAGCAGTGAGTCACCGGGGGAGACCCAGTACTTC.

V gene TRBV30 combines with J gene TRBJ2-1; TRBD1 aligns across 7 bases. The CDR3 length is 13 residues. V trimming: 4 bases; J trimming: 6 bases; junction bases outside the gene matches: 6. CDR1 GTSNPN and CDR2 SVGIG come from the germline V gene (reference sequence). In DNA form, the CDR3 reads TGTGCCTGGACCGGACAGGTTTTCAATGAGCAGTTCTTC. Translated, it gives CAWTGQVFNEQFF.

The chain has TRBV29-1 and TRBJ1-2, with D maybe TRBD1 (5 bases). The CDR3 is 13 amino acids. Germline assignment: CDR1 SQVTM and CDR2 ANQGSEA. CDR3 DNA sequence: TGCAGAGTGACAGACCCCACTAACTATGGCTACACCTTC. Translated: CRVTDPTNYGYTF.

V usage is TRBV6-5 and J usage is TRBJ1-2; 9 bases are shared with TRBD1. V gave up 4 bases and J gave up 5 bases; unmatched junction bases: 11. CDR3 length equals 16 residues. CDR1 is MNHEY, CDR2 SVGAGI, per germline. The CDR3 is CASSLIGQGKEYGYTF. The CDR3 nucleotides read TGTGCCAGCAGTTTAATTGGACAGGGGAAAGAATATGGCTACACCTTC.

The chain uses TRBV5-1 and TRBJ2-5; 10 nucleotides line up with TRBD2. This CDR3 has 17 amino acids. CDR1 is SGHRS, CDR2 YFSETQ, per germline. J was trimmed by 7 bases and V by 2 bases; bases with no gene match: 14. CDR3 DNA: TGCGCCAGCAGCTTTGGGATAGCGGGGGGCCCCTTGGCGACCCAGTACTTC. Its translation: CASSFGIAGGPLATQYF.